These 20 T cell receptor beta chains share one sample of origin, sequenced in a study of Ad26.COV2.S vaccination and SARS-CoV-2 variants. Assay used: immunoSEQ multiplex PCR; TCRdb lists only in-frame clones, some missing. This sample has 380,000 or so clones; 75% to 90% occur once, and the top ten carry just under 5%. Described treatment: some 20 received Ad26.COV2.S at low or high dose, single or two shots; five or six received placebo; per-sample allocation not given. After the first vaccine or placebo injection, samples were drawn on day 63. Material: peripheral blood, obtained in a trial of Ad26.COV2.S vaccine versus placebo. These receptors all come from a person between 18 and 65 years old who received the Ad26.COV2.S COVID-19 vaccine or a placebo.

The V call is TRBV11-2, the J call TRBJ2-3; 8 bases map to TRBD1. Trimming cost V 1 base and J 3 bases; bases outside gene matches: 6. The germline V gene has CDR1 SGHAT and CDR2 FQNNGV. The CDR3 runs to 16 residues. The CDR3 nucleotides read TGTGCCAGCAGCTTAGTTGAGACAGGGGTGACAGATACGCAGTATTTT. Residues: CASSLVETGVTDTQYF. The variable domain in full, with the rest retrieved from reference TRBV11-2 and TRBJ2-3, is EAGVAQSPRYKIIEKRQSVAFWCNPISGHATLYWYQQILGQGPKLLIQFQNNGVVDDSQLPKDRFSAERLKGVDSTLKIQPAKLEDSAVYLCASSLVETGVTDTQYFGPGTRLTVL.

The chain combines TRBV5-1 with TRBJ2-1; D might be TRBD2 (5 bases). With 4 bases removed from V and 7 bases from J, the gap between germline ends came to 15 bases. Germline V gene sequence: CDR1 SGHRS, CDR2 YFSETQ. The CDR3 length is 14 residues. CDR3 sequence reads: CASSRSLETNEQFF. The CDR3 DNA reads TGCGCCAGCAGCCGGTCACTAGAGACAAATGAGCAGTTCTTC.

The V and J genes are TRBV6-2 or TRBV6-3 and TRBJ2-7; tentatively, D is TRBD1 (6 bases). The CDR3 spans 16 residues. Looked up from germline, CDR1 is MNHEY and CDR2 is SVGEGT. V was shortened by 2 bases and J by 4 bases, with 18 bases between the two germline ends. The CDR3 nucleotides are TGTGCCAGCAGTTACGGGCCAGTACAGGGCAATTACGAGCAGTACTTC. It is translated as CASSYGPVQGNYEQYF.

This sequence joins TRBV19 and TRBJ2-1; a weak D match, TRBD1 (6 bases). V dropped 0 bases and J dropped 1 base, with 16 bases sitting between them. The V gene's germline CDR1 is LNHDA and CDR2 SQIVND (reference sequence). This CDR3 contains 18 residues. The CDR3 nucleotides are TGTGCCAGTAGTATAGAAGTGGGCAGGGGCGCTTCCTACAATGAGCAGTTCTTC. This translates into CASSIEVGRGASYNEQFF.

V gene TRBV5-1 combines with J gene TRBJ1-4; no firm D call. The CDR3 runs to 14 residues. V was cut by 10 bases and J by 4 bases, with 17 bases left in between. The germline V gene has CDR1 SGHRS and CDR2 YFSETQ. The DNA of the CDR3 is TGCGCCTCTACTTCTGGAGATTATAATGAAAAACTGTTTTTT. This translates into CASTSGDYNEKLFF.

The V and J genes are TRBV6-6 and TRBJ1-2, with TRBD1 matching over 7 bases. This CDR3 has 15 residues. From germline, CDR1 is MNHNY and CDR2 SVGAGI (reference sequence). With 0 bases clipped from V and 3 bases from J, the junction kept 4 bases outside the gene matches. CDR3 region: CASSYSFGTDYGYTF. The CDR3 DNA is TGTGCCAGCAGTTACTCGTTCGGGACAGACTATGGCTACACCTTC.

The chain is built from TRBV24-1 and TRBJ2-2, with 7 bases fitting TRBD1. The ends lost 4 bases at V and 1 base at J; junction bases unmatched: 5. The germline CDR1 and CDR2 sequences are KGHDR and SFDVKD. The CDR3 is 16 residues long. The CDR3 loop is CATSDSGTVNTGELFF. The DNA of the CDR3 is TGTGCCACCAGTGACTCCGGGACAGTGAACACCGGGGAGCTGTTTTTT.

The chain employs TRBV5-6 and TRBJ2-2; 12 bases agree with TRBD2. The germline V gene encodes CDR1 SGHDT and CDR2 YYEEEE. Trimming at V came to 4 bases and at J to 5 bases, leaving 6 bases not matched to a gene. This CDR3 spans 16 amino acids. CDR3: CASSEGLAGYTGELFF. In DNA, the CDR3 is TGTGCCAGCAGCGAGGGACTAGCGGGTTATACCGGGGAGCTGTTTTTT.

V gene TRBV4-1 combines with J gene TRBJ2-3; 8 bases fit TRBD2. The CDR3 sequence is 17 residues long. V was pared by 5 bases and J by 2 bases, with 12 bases of the junction left unmatched. The germline V gene has CDR1 MGHRA and CDR2 YSYEKL. The CDR3 loop reads CASSETLKRGITDTQYF. The CDR3 nucleotides are TGCGCCAGCAGCGAGACCCTGAAGCGGGGGATCACAGATACGCAGTATTTT.

The chain has TRBV5-1 and TRBJ2-7; TRBD2 matches 8 bases. J lost 0 bases, V lost 4 bases, and 9 bases had no gene match. This CDR3 region has 16 residues. Germline CDR1 is SGHRS and CDR2 is YFSETQ. Here the CDR3 DNA reads TGCGCCAGCAGCCCTCGATATAGCGGGGCCTCCTACGAGCAGTACTTC. Translating gives CASSPRYSGASYEQYF.

The chain carries TRBV7-2 and TRBJ1-2; maybe TRBD1 (5 bases). This CDR3 is built from 14 residues. The ends were cut back, 2 bases at V and 5 bases at J, with 12 bases in the middle. The germline V gene has CDR1 SGHTA and CDR2 FQGNSA. CDR3: CASSLFHTGYGYTF. The CDR3 DNA follows: TGTGCCAGCAGCTTATTCCATACAGGATATGGCTACACCTTC.

This clone was seen once. The chain combines TRBV18 with TRBJ2-7; D perhaps matches TRBD1 (5 bases). V was clipped by 3 bases and J by 1 base, with 10 bases between them. The germline V gene encodes CDR1 KGHSH and CDR2 LQKENI. This CDR3 spans 14 amino acids. The CDR3 coding sequence is TGTGCCAGCTCACCCCCGACAGATTCCTACGAGCAGTACTTC. Protein sequence: CASSPPTDSYEQYF.

The chain employs TRBV19 and TRBJ2-5; D is unclear. This CDR3 comprises 11 residues. From germline, CDR1 is LNHDA and CDR2 SQIVND (reference sequence). V lost 6 bases to trimming and J lost 0 bases, with 2 bases between them. The chain's CDR3 is CASRNQETQYF. The CDR3 DNA follows: TGTGCCAGTAGAAACCAAGAGACCCAGTACTTC.

The V gene is TRBV9, the J gene TRBJ2-3; D call uncertain. Trimming left V 0 bases short and J 3 bases short, with 14 bases between. The CDR3 runs 16 residues. Germline V lookup: CDR1 SGDLS, CDR2 YYNGEE. CDR3: CASSVAGVVLTDTQYF. For the CDR3, the DNA is TGTGCCAGCAGCGTAGCTGGTGTGGTGTTAACAGATACGCAGTATTTT.

This chain connects TRBV6-2 or TRBV6-3 to TRBJ2-2; D unresolved. The V gene lost 4 bases and the J gene lost 4 bases, with 7 bases spanning the gap. The CDR3 length is 13 residues. CDR1 is MNHEY, CDR2 SVGEGT, per germline. CDR3 nucleotides: TGTGCCAGCAGTTCCCTTAGCACCGGGGAGCTGTTTTTT. Protein product: CASSSLSTGELFF.

The chain carries TRBV6-2 or TRBV6-3 and TRBJ1-6; TRBD1 aligns across 7 bases. This CDR3 contains 15 residues. CDR1 and CDR2 (germline): MNHEY, SVGEGT. The V and J ends lost 5 bases and 0 bases, in that order; junction bases with no gene match: 1. CDR3 residues: CASSGDSSYNSPLHF. The CDR3 DNA follows: TGTGCCAGCAGTGGGGACAGCTCCTATAATTCACCCCTCCACTTT.

The chain couples TRBV19 to TRBJ2-1; 9 positions match TRBD1. Germline V CDR1 and CDR2: LNHDA, SQIVND (reference sequence). The CDR3 spans 12 residues. V lost 10 bases and J lost 7; bases outside the gene matches: 5. The CDR3 DNA sequence: TGTGCCAAACAGGGGGCGCCGAATGAGCAGTTCTTC. Translating gives CAKQGAPNEQFF.

The chain links TRBV19 to TRBJ2-7; possibly TRBD1 for D (6 bases). The V gene's germline CDR1 is LNHDA and CDR2 SQIVND (reference sequence). The ends were cut back, 6 bases at V and 1 base at J, with 16 bases in the middle. The CDR3 runs to 15 residues. CDR3 nucleotides: TGTGCCAGTAGAAACAGGGTCGGCGGATCCTACGAGCAGTACTTC. It translates to CASRNRVGGSYEQYF.

This clone was detected once. The V and J genes are TRBV10-3 and TRBJ2-5, with 10 bases that match TRBD1. J lost 3 bases, V lost 0 bases, and 4 bases had no gene match. Germline CDR1 reads ENHRY; CDR2 reads SYGVKD. CDR3 length: 16 residues. The CDR3 DNA sequence: TGTGCCATCAGTGAGTCAGTGGACAGGGGGAAAGAGACCCAGTACTTC. Encoded protein: CAISESVDRGKETQYF.

The chain carries TRBV18 and TRBJ1-1; the D gene is possibly TRBD1 (6 bases). Trimming removed 5 bases from V and 2 bases from J, with 12 bases in between. This CDR3 spans 14 amino acids. Germline V gene sequence: CDR1 KGHSH, CDR2 LQKENI. The CDR3 sequence: CASSYDRINTEAFF. CDR3 nucleotide sequence: TGTGCCAGCTCATACGACAGGATCAACACTGAAGCTTTCTTT.